This T cell receptor beta chain is drawn from a study of T cell repertoires in cytomegalovirus infection. The V gene end was trimmed by 0 bases and the J gene end by 2 bases; junction bases not matched to a gene: 6. The CDR3 covers 17 residues. From germline, CDR1 is MNHNS and CDR2 SASEGT. Remarks on this clonotype: As yet, its antigen is unknown.

From the reads, TCRdb called clonotypes with MiXCR, one entry per CDR3 protein. The table shows 600,000 to 700,000 distinct CDR3 sequences, with roughly 30% occurring only once. The rearrangement links TRBV6-1 to TRBJ1-3; 8 bases agree with TRBD1. The sequences come from cultured PBMCs, collected from culture after CMV antigen stimulation. The TCR was taken from a human donor in good health (CMV status not recorded). Some clones in this sample may be carry-over from other donors' samples. The CDR3 DNA follows: TGTGCCAGCAGTGAAGCCTGGACAGGGTGGCCTGGAAACACCATATATTTT. The encoded protein is CASSEAWTGWPGNTIYF.